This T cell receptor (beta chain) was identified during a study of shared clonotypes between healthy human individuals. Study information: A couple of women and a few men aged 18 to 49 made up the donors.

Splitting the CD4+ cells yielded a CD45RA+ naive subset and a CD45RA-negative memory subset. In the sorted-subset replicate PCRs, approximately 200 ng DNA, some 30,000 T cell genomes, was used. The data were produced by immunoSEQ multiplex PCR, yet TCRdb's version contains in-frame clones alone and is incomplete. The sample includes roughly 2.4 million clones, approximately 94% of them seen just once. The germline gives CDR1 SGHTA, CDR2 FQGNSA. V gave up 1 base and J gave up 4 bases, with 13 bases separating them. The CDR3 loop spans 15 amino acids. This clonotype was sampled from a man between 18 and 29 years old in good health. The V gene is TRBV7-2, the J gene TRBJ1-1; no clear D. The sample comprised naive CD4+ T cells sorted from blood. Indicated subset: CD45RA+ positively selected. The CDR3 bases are TGTGCCAGCAGCTTAGTAAGATCACATGGCACTGAAGCTTTCTTT. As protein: CASSLVRSHGTEAFF.